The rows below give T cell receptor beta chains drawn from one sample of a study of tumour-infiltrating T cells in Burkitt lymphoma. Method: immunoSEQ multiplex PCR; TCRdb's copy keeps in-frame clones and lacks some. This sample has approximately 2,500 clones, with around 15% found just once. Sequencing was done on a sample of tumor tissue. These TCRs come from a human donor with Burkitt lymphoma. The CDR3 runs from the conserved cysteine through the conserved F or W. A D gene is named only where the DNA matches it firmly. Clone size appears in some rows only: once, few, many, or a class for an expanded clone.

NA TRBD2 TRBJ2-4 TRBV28 TGTGCCAGCAGCTGGGGGGGAAACATTCAGTACTTC CASSWGGNIQYF
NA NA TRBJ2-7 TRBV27 TGTGCCAGCAGTTTCAACTACGAGCAGTACTTC CASSFNYEQYF
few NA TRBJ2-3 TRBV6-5 TGTGCCAGCATCGACAGGGAGGCAGATACGCAGTATTTT CASIDREADTQYF
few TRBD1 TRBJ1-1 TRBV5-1 TGCGCCAGCAGCCCAACAGGGGGCGGGACTGAAGCTTTCTTT CASSPTGGGTEAFF
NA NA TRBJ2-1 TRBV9 TGTGCCAGCAGCGTAGCTACGAGTAATGAGCAGTTCTTC CASSVATSNEQFF
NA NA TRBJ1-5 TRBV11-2 TGTGCCAGCAGCTTAACTCCTCATAATCAGCCCCAGCATTTT CASSLTPHNQPQHF
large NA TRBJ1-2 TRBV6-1 TGTGCCAGCAGTGAGCGGACCGGTCACTATGGCTACACCTTC CASSERTGHYGYTF
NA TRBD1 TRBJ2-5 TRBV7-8 TGTGCCAGCAGGAGGCAAGGACAGGGTGGTAGGAGGAGGGAGACCCAGTACTTC CASRRQGQGGRRRETQYF
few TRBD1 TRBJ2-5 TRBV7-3 TGTGCCAGCAGCCGTACACAGGGGGAGACCCAGTACTTC CASSRTQGETQYF
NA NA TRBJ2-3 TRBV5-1 TGCGCCAGCAGCTTGACCGCCGTTGGGGGAGGAGATACGCAGTATTTT CASSLTAVGGGDTQYF
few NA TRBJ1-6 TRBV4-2 TGTGCCAGCAGCCAAGGCGGGGGTGGGAATTCACCCCTCCACTTT CASSQGGGGNSPLHF
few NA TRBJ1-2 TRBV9 TGTGCCAGCAGCGTAGCCGGACGCTATGGCTACACCTTC CASSVAGRYGYTF
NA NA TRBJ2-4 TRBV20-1 TGCAGTGCTCCTTGGAGGGGGCGGTTTTTCTTC CSAPWRGRFFF
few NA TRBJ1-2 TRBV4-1 TGCGCCAGCAGCCAACAAGGGACCGCCTTTGACTATGGCTACACCTTC CASSQQGTAFDYGYTF
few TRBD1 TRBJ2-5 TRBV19 TGTGCCAGCGGACAGGAGCCACAAGAGACCCAGTACTTC CASGQEPQETQYF
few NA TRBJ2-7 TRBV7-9 TGTGCCAGCAGCTTCAGGGTGAACGAGCAGTACTTC CASSFRVNEQYF
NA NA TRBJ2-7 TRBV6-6 TGTGCCAGCGGTCTCGTCCACTCCTACGAGCAGTACTTC CASGLVHSYEQYF
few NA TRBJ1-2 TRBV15 TGTGCCACCAGTAACCTTTACGCGGATGGCTACACCTTC CATSNLYADGYTF
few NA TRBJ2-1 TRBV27 TGTGCCAGCAGTTCGCTTCCCTACAATGAGCAGTTCTTC CASSSLPYNEQFF
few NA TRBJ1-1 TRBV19 TGTGCCAGTAGTGGAAGACGGGCTCTGAACACTGAAGCTTTCTTT CASSGRRALNTEAFF
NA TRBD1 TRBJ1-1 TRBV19 TGTGCCAGTAGTATAGATCGTGAGGGGGCCGTTAACACTGAAGCTTTCTTT CASSIDREGAVNTEAFF
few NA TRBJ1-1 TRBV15 TGTGCCACCAGCAGAGGTCCAGGGGAAGCTTTCTTT CATSRGPGEAFF
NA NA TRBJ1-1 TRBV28 TGTGCCAGCACCACAAACACTGAAGCTTTCTTT CASTTNTEAFF
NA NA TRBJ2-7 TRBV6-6 TGTGCCAGCAGAGGGACGGTGTCCGAGCAGTACTTC CASRGTVSEQYF
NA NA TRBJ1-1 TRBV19 TGTGCCAGTAGTACGGAACCCAACCGCAACACTGAAGCTTTCTTT CASSTEPNRNTEAFF
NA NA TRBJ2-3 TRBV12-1 TGTGCCAGCTTTGACGGAGCGGGGGGGTTCGAAGATACGCAGTATTTT CASFDGAGGFEDTQYF
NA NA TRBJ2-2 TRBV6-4 TGTGCCAGCGAACTAGTGCCCTCCTCCGGGGAGCTGTTTTTT CASELVPSSGELFF
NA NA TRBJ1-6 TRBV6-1 TGTGCCAGCAGGCGACAGGAAAATTCACCCCTCCACTTT CASRRQENSPLHF
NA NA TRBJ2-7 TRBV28 TGTGCCAGCAGTTTTTGGTACGAGGGCTCTTCTCTTCTTAATTCCTACGATACCTCTTACGAGCAGTACTTC CASSFWYEGSSLLNSYDTSYEQYF
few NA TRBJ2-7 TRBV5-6 TGTGCCAGCAGCTGGGGAACCGAGCAGTACTTC CASSWGTEQYF
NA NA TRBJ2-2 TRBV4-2 TGTGCCAGCAGCCAAGAGCCGACAGGGAACACCGGGGAGCTGTTTTTT CASSQEPTGNTGELFF
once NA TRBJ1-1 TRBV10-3 TGTGCCATCAGTGAGCTGGGGACCACTGAAGCTTTCTTT CAISELGTTEAFF
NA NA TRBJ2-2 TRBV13 TGTGCCAGCAGCTTACGGGTGGCCGGGGAGCTGTTTTTT CASSLRVAGELFF
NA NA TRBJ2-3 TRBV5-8 TGTGCCCCCGGATTCACAGATACGCAGTATTTT CAPGFTDTQYF
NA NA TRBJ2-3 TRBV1 TGCACCAGCAGCCGAAGTCGTGCGCGGACTAGAAGCACAGATACGCAGTATTTT CTSSRSRARTRSTDTQYF
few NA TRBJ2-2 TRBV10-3 TGTGCCATCAGTGTAGGAGCCGACACCGGGGAGCTGTTTTTT CAISVGADTGELFF
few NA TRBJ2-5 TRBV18 TGTGCCAGCTCACCGACCTTAGCGTCCCAAGAGACCCAGTACTTC CASSPTLASQETQYF
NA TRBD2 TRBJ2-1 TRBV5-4 TGTGCCAGCAGCTTGGCCACGACTAGCGGGGGGAACAATGAGCAGTTCTTC CASSLATTSGGNNEQFF
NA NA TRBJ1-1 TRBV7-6 TGTGCCAGCAGCTTAGGAGACCTCCCGCTGAACACTGAAGCTTTCTTT CASSLGDLPLNTEAFF
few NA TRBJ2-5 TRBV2 TGTGCCAGCAGTTTGATCCAAGAGACCCAGTACTTC CASSLIQETQYF
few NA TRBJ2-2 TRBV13 TGTGCCAGCGCGGGCCCGAACACCGGGGAGCTGTTTTTT CASAGPNTGELFF
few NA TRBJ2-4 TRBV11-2 TGTGCCAGCAGCCGACACGGTCCGGTTCAGTACTTC CASSRHGPVQYF
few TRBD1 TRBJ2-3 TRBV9 TGTGCCAGCAGCGCCGGGACAGGGACCGCAGATACGCAGTATTTT CASSAGTGTADTQYF
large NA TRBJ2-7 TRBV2 TGTGCCAGCACCCCGGGGGCGTCCCTACCCTACGAGCAGTACTTC CASTPGASLPYEQYF
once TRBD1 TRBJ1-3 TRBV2 TGTGCCAGCAGTTCCGTAGGCGGACAGGCTGGAAACACCATATATTTT CASSSVGGQAGNTIYF
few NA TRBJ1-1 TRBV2 TGTGCCAGCAGTGAAATGGGAATGAACACTGAAGCTTTCTTT CASSEMGMNTEAFF
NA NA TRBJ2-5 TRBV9 TGTGCCAGCAGCGGTCTAGGCCTTGGGGTAGAGACCCAGTACTTC CASSGLGLGVETQYF
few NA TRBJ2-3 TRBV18 TGTGCCAGCTCACCAAGTGGAGGTTCTGCCACAGATACGCAGTATTTT CASSPSGGSATDTQYF